These 12 T cell receptor beta chains came from one sample sequenced in a study of OX40 agonist ivuxolimab in advanced cancers. TCRdb's table, derived via immunoSEQ multiplex PCR, lists solely in-frame clones and lacks some. This sample has about 20,000 clones, with under 90% found just once. Sample: CD4+ or CD8+ T cells sorted from blood, taken in a trial of the OX40 agonist ivuxolimab. These receptors came from an adult with an advanced solid tumor such as melanoma, head and neck, liver or kidney cancer.

This chain links TRBV13 with TRBJ2-5; 10 bases map to TRBD1. Trimming cost V 5 bases and J 5 bases; bases outside gene matches: 5. The CDR3 is 14 residues long. Germline V lookup: CDR1 PRHDT, CDR2 FYEKMQ (reference sequence). The CDR3 is CASSPTGGRETQYF. Here the CDR3 DNA reads TGTGCCAGCAGCCCGACAGGGGGCAGGGAGACCCAGTACTTC.

The chain couples TRBV7-9 to TRBJ2-7; perhaps TRBD2 as D (6 bases). The germline V gene has CDR1 SEHNR and CDR2 FQNEAQ (reference sequence). V was shortened by 5 bases and J by 2 bases, with 19 bases between the two germline ends. CDR3 length equals 16 residues. CDR3 region: CASSKLRTIRAYEQYF. The DNA of the CDR3 is TGTGCCAGCAGCAAGCTGAGGACTATTAGGGCCTACGAGCAGTACTTC.

The chain joins TRBV6-4 to TRBJ1-1, with no clear D. The CDR3 totals 15 residues. V lost 3 bases and J lost 1, with 12 bases in between. Germline CDR1 reads MRHNA; CDR2 reads SNTAGT. The CDR3 sequence is CASSESFVGNTEAFF. The CDR3 bases are TGTGCCAGCAGTGAGTCGTTCGTAGGGAACACTGAAGCTTTCTTT.

This chain uses TRBV29-1 with TRBJ2-1; D is uncertain. V was trimmed by 4 bases and J by 3 bases, leaving 10 bases between them. CDR3 size: 13 residues. The germline gives CDR1 SQVTM, CDR2 ANQGSEA. CDR3 region: CSVAKGIYNEQFF. The DNA for the CDR3 is TGCAGCGTTGCCAAGGGAATCTACAATGAGCAGTTCTTC.

This clone appeared a few times. This chain connects TRBV19 to TRBJ1-3; a weak D match, TRBD1 (6 bases). V gave up 4 bases and J gave up 3 bases, with 13 bases separating them. The CDR3 has 15 residues. Germline values: CDR1 LNHDA, CDR2 SQIVND (reference sequence). The DNA for the CDR3 is TGTGCCAGTAGTACAGGAGGACAGTTTGGAAACACCATATATTTT. Translation: CASSTGGQFGNTIYF.

This clone was seen a few times. V is TRBV27 and J is TRBJ2-7; D unresolved. The CDR3 is 14 amino acids. Germline CDR1 reads MNHEY; CDR2 reads SMNVEV (reference sequence). Trimming cost V 5 bases and J 0 bases, with 11 bases left between them. CDR3 DNA sequence: TGTGCCAGCAGTGAGCATACCGGCTCCTACGAGCAGTACTTC. This translates into CASSEHTGSYEQYF.

DNA of the CDR3: TGTGCCAGCAGTGACTCTGGGGGAAGCTCCTACAATGAGCAGTTCTTC. This encodes CASSDSGGSSYNEQFF. V gene TRBV6-4 combines with J gene TRBJ2-1, with D tentatively TRBD1 or TRBD2 (5 bases each). This CDR3 is built from 16 residues. Germline lookup yields CDR1 MRHNA and CDR2 SNTAGT. The germline V and J ends were trimmed by 0 bases and 0 bases, with 9 bases remaining between them.

The V call is TRBV15, the J call TRBJ2-7, with D unclear. The germline CDR1 and CDR2 sequences are LNHNV and YYDKDF (reference sequence). V lost 1 base and J lost 6, with 10 bases in between. This CDR3 contains 13 residues. The CDR3 is CATSRAPVGEQYF. CDR3 nucleotide sequence: TGTGCCACCAGCAGAGCCCCCGTGGGCGAGCAGTACTTC.

This chain links TRBV13 with TRBJ2-1, with 7 bases lining up with TRBD2. The CDR3 is 12 residues long. Per the germline V gene, CDR1 is PRHDT and CDR2 is FYEKMQ (reference sequence). The V segment lost 5 bases and the J segment 9 bases; nucleotides outside the gene matches: 4. CDR3 sequence: CASSLTSSEQFF. The CDR3 coding sequence is TGTGCCAGCAGCCTGACTAGCTCTGAGCAGTTCTTC.

The chain couples TRBV6-5 to TRBJ2-3; 7 bases are a match to TRBD2. Trimming cost V 6 bases and J 4 bases; bases outside gene matches: 4. The CDR3 length is 13 residues. Germline CDR1 and CDR2: MNHEY and SVGAGI. CDR3 bases: TGTGCCAGCAGCAGACTAGCCGCAGATACGCAGTATTTT. Protein product: CASSRLAADTQYF.

V is TRBV7-9 and J is TRBJ2-4; D perhaps matches TRBD1 (6 bases). CDR1 and CDR2 from the germline V gene are SEHNR and FQNEAQ (reference sequence). V lost 3 bases and J 5 bases, leaving 8 bases between the germline ends. This CDR3 has 13 amino acids. The CDR3 loop is CASSFPGENIQYF. CDR3 DNA sequence: TGTGCCAGCAGCTTCCCAGGGGAAAACATTCAGTACTTC.

J is TRBJ1-2 and V is TRBV29-1; D ambiguous. V gave up 3 bases and J gave up 6 bases, with 11 bases separating them. CDR3 length: 12 amino acids. Germline lookup yields CDR1 SQVTM and CDR2 ANQGSEA. DNA of the CDR3: TGCAGCGTTGAGGGAAACCAGAATGGCTACACCTTC. As protein: CSVEGNQNGYTF. The entire variable domain, with the rest obtained from reference TRBV29-1 and TRBJ1-2, is as follows: SAVISQKPSRDICQRGTSLTIQCQVDSQVTMMFWYRQQPGQSLTLIATANQGSEATYESGFVIDKFPISRPNLTFSTLTVSNMSPEDSSIYLCSVEGNQNGYTFGSGTRLTVV.